These 23 T cell receptor beta chains came from one sample sequenced in a study of T-cell reconstitution after alpha-beta-depleted transplantation in children. TCRbeta library construction was performed incorporating unique molecular identifiers. From the PCR reads, TCRdb called clonotypes with MiXCR, one entry per CDR3 protein. This table holds 550,000 to 800,000 distinct CDR3 sequences, around 13% found once. Sequencing was performed on PBMCs, taken before TCRalphabeta/CD19-depleted stem cell transplant. Every receptor here comes from a girl aged 2-10 years with congenital amegakaryocytic thrombocytopenia, due to receive a stem cell transplant.

The chain joins TRBV5-1 to TRBJ2-3; 7 nucleotides align to TRBD2. V shed 4 bases, J shed 2 bases, and the junction held 7 bases outside the gene matches. Germline-derived CDR1 and CDR2 are SGHRS and YFSETQ. This CDR3 has 15 residues. The CDR3 loop is CASSQGLPNTDTQYF. Here the CDR3 DNA reads TGCGCCAGCAGCCAGGGACTACCTAACACAGATACGCAGTATTTT.

This clonotype came up many times. The chain is built from TRBV5-1 and TRBJ2-3; TRBD2 agrees at 7 bases. The CDR3 sequence is 13 residues long. Trimming cost V 7 bases and J 6 bases; bases outside gene matches: 8. Germline V gene lookup returns CDR1 SGHRS and CDR2 YFSETQ. The CDR3 nucleotides are TGCGCCAGCGGATCTGATAGCGGGGATACGCAGTATTTT. This translates into CASGSDSGDTQYF.

This clonotype was seen only a few times. This rearrangement joins TRBV7-2 to TRBJ2-3, with 9 nucleotides matching TRBD2. Germline-derived CDR1 and CDR2 are SGHTA and FQGNSA. The V gene end was trimmed by 2 bases and the J gene end by 6 bases; junction bases not matched to a gene: 9. CDR3 length: 16 amino acids. Here the CDR3 DNA reads TGTGCCAGCAGCTTATATACGGGCGGGAGGGCGGATACGCAGTATTTT. Residues: CASSLYTGGRADTQYF. Full variable domain (remainder filled in from reference TRBV7-2 and TRBJ2-3): GAGVSQSPSNKVTEKGKDVELRCDPISGHTALYWYRQSLGQGLEFLIYFQGNSAPDKSGLPSDRFSAERTGGSVSTLTIQRTQQEDSAVYLCASSLYTGGRADTQYFGPGTRLTVL.

This clonotype came up a few times. V gene TRBV5-1 combines with J gene TRBJ2-1, with 7 bases aligning to TRBD2. Per germline, CDR1 SGHRS and CDR2 YFSETQ. There are 14 residues in the CDR3. With 0 bases clipped from V and 7 bases from J, the junction kept 4 bases outside the gene matches. CDR3 sequence reads: CASSLGQAGNEQFF. The CDR3 DNA reads as TGCGCCAGCAGCTTGGGACAAGCGGGGAATGAGCAGTTCTTC. Variable domain in full (rest from reference TRBV5-1 and TRBJ2-1): KAGVTQTPRYLIKTRGQQVTLSCSPISGHRSVSWYQQTPGQGLQFLFEYFSETQRNKGNFPGRFSGRQFSNSRSEMNVSTLELGDSALYLCASSLGQAGNEQFFGPGTRLTVL.

The chain is built from TRBV12-3 or TRBV12-4 and TRBJ1-1; 7 positions match TRBD1. V trimming: 5 bases; J trimming: 3 bases; junction bases outside the gene matches: 9. The CDR3 loop spans 15 amino acids. CDR3 nucleotide sequence: TGTGCCAGCAGTCCTTCGTCAGACAGGGACACTGAAGCTTTCTTT. Protein: CASSPSSDRDTEAFF.

V is TRBV7-9 and J is TRBJ2-5, with a weak D call TRBD2 (6 bases). CDR1 and CDR2 (germline): SEHNR, FQNEAQ (reference sequence). The CDR3 runs to 14 residues. Trimming took off 3 bases at V and 2 bases at J, with 10 bases between the two ends. CDR3 DNA: TGTGCCAGCAGCTTGTCTAGCGTACAAGAGACCCAGTACTTC. Translated: CASSLSSVQETQYF. The full variable domain, in which reference TRBV7-9 and TRBJ2-5 provide the parts outside the CDR3, is DTGVSQNPRHKITKRGQNVTFRCDPISEHNRLYWYRQTLGQGPEFLTYFQNEAQLEKSRLLSDRFSAERPKGSFSTLEIQRTEQGDSAMYLCASSLSSVQETQYFGPGTRLLVL.

This clonotype has at least ten counts. The chain links TRBV5-5 to TRBJ2-1, with unresolved D. The CDR3 consists of 15 residues. In germline, CDR1 is SGHKS, CDR2 YYEKEE (reference sequence). V was cut by 4 bases and J by 5 bases, with 16 bases left in between. This CDR3 reads CASSETPRLNNEQFF. CDR3 DNA: TGTGCCAGCAGCGAGACTCCCAGACTTAACAATGAGCAGTTCTTC.

Notes on this clonotype: A read error may be the cause here, since a much bigger clone is one base away. The chain joins TRBV5-1 to TRBJ2-2; TRBD2 agrees at 9 bases. V lost 4 bases to trimming and J lost 4 bases; unmatched junction nucleotides: 8. The CDR3 length is 16 residues. The germline V gene encodes CDR1 SGHRS and CDR2 YFSETQ. CDR3 in amino acids: CASSPGTSTSTGELFF. The CDR3 DNA reads as TGCGCCAGCAGCCCTGGGACTAGCACTAGCACCGGGGAGCTGTTTTTT. The complete variable domain, with remaining parts taken from reference TRBV5-1 and TRBJ2-2, reads KAGVTQTPRYLIKTRGQQVTLSCSPISGHRSVSWYQQTPGQGLQFLFEYFSETQRNKGNFPGRFSGRQFSNSRSEMNVSTLELGDSALYLCASSPGTSTSTGELFFGEGSRLTVL.

The sample holds many counts of this clonotype. The chain recombines TRBV12-3 or TRBV12-4 with TRBJ2-1, with 10 bases lining up with TRBD2. J lost 5 bases, V lost 2 bases, and 3 bases had no gene match. The CDR3 spans 15 residues. The CDR3 region is CASSLKLAGNNEQFF. The CDR3 bases are TGTGCCAGCAGTTTAAAACTAGCGGGGAACAATGAGCAGTTCTTC.

The J gene is TRBJ2-1, the V gene TRBV5-4; the match to TRBD2 covers 16 bases. Looked up from germline, CDR1 is SGHNT and CDR2 is YYREEE (reference sequence). The CDR3 has 18 amino acids. V dropped 0 bases and J dropped 5; count of bases not matched to a gene: 5. CDR3 in amino acids: CASSLAGLAGGPNNEQFF. The CDR3 DNA is TGTGCCAGCAGCTTGGCGGGACTAGCGGGAGGGCCGAACAATGAGCAGTTCTTC.

The chain couples TRBV7-9 to TRBJ2-1; 9 bases map to TRBD2. CDR1 is SEHNR and CDR2 is FQNEAQ in the germline V gene (reference sequence). The CDR3 extends over 15 amino acids. After removal of 10 bases from V and 5 bases from J, the junction contained 12 bases not matched to a gene. The CDR3 protein is CATNKLAGVHNEQFF. CDR3 DNA sequence: TGTGCCACCAATAAACTAGCGGGTGTCCACAATGAGCAGTTCTTC. The full variable domain, completed using reference TRBV7-9 and TRBJ2-1, is DTGVSQNPRHKITKRGQNVTFRCDPISEHNRLYWYRQTLGQGPEFLTYFQNEAQLEKSRLLSDRFSAERPKGSFSTLEIQRTEQGDSAMYLCATNKLAGVHNEQFFGPGTRLTVL.

The CDR3 loop reads CASSPTSGDSTGELFF. The CDR3 DNA follows: TGTGCCAGCAGCCCTACTAGCGGGGATTCAACCGGGGAGCTGTTTTTT. The chain combines TRBV11-2 with TRBJ2-2, with TRBD2 identical over 10 bases. Germline trimming cut 5 bases from V and 5 bases from J; bases unmatched to any gene: 8. There are 16 residues in the CDR3. Looked up from germline, CDR1 is SGHAT and CDR2 is FQNNGV. The full variable domain, its missing parts supplied by reference TRBV11-2 and TRBJ2-2, is EAGVAQSPRYKIIEKRQSVAFWCNPISGHATLYWYQQILGQGPKLLIQFQNNGVVDDSQLPKDRFSAERLKGVDSTLKIQPAKLEDSAVYLCASSPTSGDSTGELFFGEGSRLTVL.

The chain uses TRBV7-8 and TRBJ2-2, with 12 bases matching TRBD2. This CDR3 has 17 residues. CDR1 and CDR2 (germline): SGHVS, FQNEAQ. The junction had 4 bases not matched to a gene; V was cut back by 5 bases and J by 0 bases. The CDR3 sequence: CASSPRTSGANTGELFF. CDR3 in DNA: TGTGCCAGCAGCCCGAGGACTAGCGGGGCGAACACCGGGGAGCTGTTTTTT.

Concerning this clonotype: Just one base apart from a much larger clone, this may be a read error. J is TRBJ1-1 and V is TRBV6-6; no reliable D call. The CDR3 covers 12 residues. The ends were cut back, 6 bases at V and 1 base at J, with 6 bases in the middle. Germline CDR1 is MNHNY and CDR2 is SVGAGI (reference sequence). The CDR3 loop reads CASRQKNTEAFF. The CDR3 DNA reads as TGTGCCAGCAGACAAAAGAACACTGAAGCTTTCTTT.

This clonotype occurred many times. At one end, the junction sequence differs from germline, possibly due to a read error. This chain connects TRBV7-8 to TRBJ2-1; 10 bases agree with TRBD2. The germline V gene encodes CDR1 SGHVS and CDR2 FQNEAQ. The CDR3 is made up of 12 amino acids. The CDR3 region has the DNA TGTGCCAGCAGCTTCGACAGCGGGAGGGTCTACTTC. It encodes CASSFDSGRVYF.

The sample holds many counts of this clonotype. The chain has TRBV12-3 or TRBV12-4 and TRBJ2-5; D is uncertain. The CDR3 loop spans 13 amino acids. V was pared by 5 bases and J by 1 base, with 8 bases between. CDR3 sequence reads: CASSRGAQETQYF. The CDR3 region has the DNA TGTGCCAGCAGTCGCGGAGCCCAAGAGACCCAGTACTTC.

This clonotype was recorded many times. The chain combines TRBV4-1 with TRBJ2-1, with a weak D call TRBD1 (5 bases). Trimming removed 5 bases at V and 2 bases at J, with 16 bases between. From germline, CDR1 is MGHRA and CDR2 YSYEKL. The CDR3 runs to 16 residues. CDR3 coding DNA: TGCGCCAGCAGCTACCAGGGCACTAACCCCTACAATGAGCAGTTCTTC. Translation: CASSYQGTNPYNEQFF.

This clonotype was detected a few times. A clone one base away is much larger, so this may be a read error. The V gene is TRBV29-1, the J gene TRBJ1-2; D unresolved. This CDR3 is 14 amino acids long. Per germline, CDR1 SQVTM and CDR2 ANQGSEA. CDR3 loop: CSVEVHGVSYGYPF. CDR3 sequence (DNA): TGCAGCGTTGAAGTGCACGGGGTGAGCTATGGCTACCCCTTC.

Comments on this clonotype: At one boundary the junction diverges from the germline segment, which might be a read error. J is TRBJ2-2 and V is TRBV7-9; 8 nucleotides match TRBD2. Germline V gene lookup returns CDR1 SEHNR and CDR2 FQNEAQ (reference sequence). CDR3 length: 15 residues. CDR3 loop: CVSSLGSGMTRELFF. CDR3 DNA sequence: TGTGTCAGCAGCTTGGGTAGCGGGATGACGCGGGAGCTGTTTTTT. Based on the CDR3 plus reference TRBV7-9 and TRBJ2-2, the full variable domain is DTGVSQNPRHKITKRGQNVTFRCDPISEHNRLYWYRQTLGQGPEFLTYFQNEAQLEKSRLLSDRFSAERPKGSFSTLEIQRTEQGDSAMYLCVSSLGSGMTRELFFGEGSRLTVL.

The sample holds many counts of this clonotype. The chain joins TRBV20-1 to TRBJ1-1; D unresolved. V lost 5 bases and J lost 2, with 15 bases in between. The germline V gene has CDR1 DFQATT and CDR2 SNEGSKA (reference sequence). The CDR3 runs to 14 residues. CDR3 in amino acids: CSAPIGPGNTEAFF. The CDR3 nucleotides are TGCAGTGCTCCCATCGGACCGGGAAACACTGAAGCTTTCTTT.

V gene TRBV5-5 combines with J gene TRBJ2-2; 9 positions agree with TRBD2. The V gene's germline CDR1 is SGHKS and CDR2 YYEKEE (reference sequence). The ends lost 5 bases at V and 5 bases at J; junction bases unmatched: 10. The CDR3 is 16 amino acids. As DNA, the CDR3 is TGTGCCAGCAGTGAGCTAGCGGGAATGGGGACCGGGGAGCTGTTTTTT. It translates to CASSELAGMGTGELFF.

This clonotype was counted between two and nine times. The rearrangement joins TRBV5-1 to TRBJ2-1; 10 bases map to TRBD2. CDR1 is SGHRS and CDR2 is YFSETQ in the germline V gene. The CDR3 loop spans 15 amino acids. Losses at the gene ends were 0 bases for V and 7 bases for J; bases not matched to a gene: 4. The CDR3: CASSLAASGRNEQFF. The CDR3 region has the DNA TGCGCCAGCAGCTTGGCGGCTAGCGGGAGAAATGAGCAGTTCTTC.

The J gene is TRBJ2-2, the V gene TRBV29-1; TRBD2 agrees at 8 bases. The V gene end was trimmed by 4 bases and the J gene end by 1 base; junction bases not matched to a gene: 2. The germline CDR1 and CDR2 sequences are SQVTM and ANQGSEA. The CDR3 has 14 amino acids. In DNA form, the CDR3 reads TGCAGCGTTGGTAGCGGGGAGAACACCGGGGAGCTGTTTTTT. Its translation: CSVGSGENTGELFF.